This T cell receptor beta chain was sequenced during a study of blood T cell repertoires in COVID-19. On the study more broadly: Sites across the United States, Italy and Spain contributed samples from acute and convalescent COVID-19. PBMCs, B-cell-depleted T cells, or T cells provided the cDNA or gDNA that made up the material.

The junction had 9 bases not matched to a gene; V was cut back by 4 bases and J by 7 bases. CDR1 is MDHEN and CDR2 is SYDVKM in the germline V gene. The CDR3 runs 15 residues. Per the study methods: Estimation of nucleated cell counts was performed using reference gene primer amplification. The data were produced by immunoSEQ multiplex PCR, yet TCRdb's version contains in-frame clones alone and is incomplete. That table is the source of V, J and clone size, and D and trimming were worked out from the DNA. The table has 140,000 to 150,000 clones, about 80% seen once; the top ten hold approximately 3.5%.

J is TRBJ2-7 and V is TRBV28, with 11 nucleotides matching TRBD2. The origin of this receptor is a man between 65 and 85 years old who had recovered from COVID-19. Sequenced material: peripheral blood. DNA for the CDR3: TGTGCCAGCAGTTCACCGGGACTAGCGGATCTGGAGCAGTACTTC. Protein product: CASSSPGLADLEQYF.